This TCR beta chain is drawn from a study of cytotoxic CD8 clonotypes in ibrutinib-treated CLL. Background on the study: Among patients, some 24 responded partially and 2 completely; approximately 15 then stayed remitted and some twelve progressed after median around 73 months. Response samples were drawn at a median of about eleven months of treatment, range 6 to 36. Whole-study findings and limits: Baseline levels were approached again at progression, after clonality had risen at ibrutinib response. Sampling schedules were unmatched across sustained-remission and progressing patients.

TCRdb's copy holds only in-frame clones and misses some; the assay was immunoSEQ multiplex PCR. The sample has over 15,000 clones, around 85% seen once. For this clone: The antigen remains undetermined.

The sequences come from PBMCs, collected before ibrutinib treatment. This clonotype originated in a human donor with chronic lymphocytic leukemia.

Here the CDR3 DNA reads TGTGCCAGCAGCAAACAGGGGGGGCCCACAGATACGCAGTATTTT. Translation gives CASSKQGGPTDTQYF. The chain couples TRBV11-2 to TRBJ2-3; a weak D match, TRBD1 (8 bases). CDR3 size: 15 residues. Germline lookup yields CDR1 SGHAT and CDR2 FQNNGV. The germline V and J ends were trimmed by 5 bases and 2 bases, with 14 bases remaining between them.